Below, 15 T cell receptor beta chains from the same sample are listed, as sequenced in a study of tumor-infiltrating lymphocytes in primary liver carcinoma. cDNA specific to TCR beta was made from 500 ng of total RNA, with a constant-region primer employed for priming. Libraries for TCR beta were built through three nested multiplex PCR rounds, which together made up a slightly modified ARM-PCR procedure. PCR rounds one and two used TRBV1-TRBV30 forward primers with a C-beta reverse primer for 9 to 10 cycles each. TCRdb re-derived calls from the multiplex PCR reads in MiXCR, one entry per CDR3 protein. This sample has fewer than 110,000 distinct CDR3 sequences, with about 63% found just once. Without any cell sorting, roughly 18-30 mg of bulk tissue yielded co-extracted RNA and DNA. Material for sequencing was liver tumor tissue from sampling region 2. The subset here: tumor region T2, inferior pole. All receptors derive from a woman in her fifties or sixties with primary liver carcinoma and hepatitis B virus infection.

Comments on this clonotype: Mismatch with germline at one junction end may stem from a read error. V is TRBV12-3 or TRBV12-4 and J is TRBJ1-1, with D tentatively TRBD1 (6 bases). CDR3 length: 14 residues. CDR3 residues: CASSVQGWSSEAVF. CDR3 nucleotide sequence: TGTGCCAGCAGTGTACAGGGTTGGAGCTCTGAAGCTGTCTTC.

With regard to this clonotype: The germline gene is not matched at one end of the junction; a read error may be the cause. The chain joins TRBV6-1 to TRBJ1-1; 7 bases fit TRBD1. This CDR3 has 17 amino acids. Germline lookup yields CDR1 MNHNS and CDR2 SASEGT. The CDR3 bases are TGTGCCAGCAGGAGAGACAGGGTAGGAGAACTGAACAGTGAAGCTCTCTTT. Translating gives CASRRDRVGELNSEALF.

This clonotype was counted only a few times. This chain uses TRBV20-1 with TRBJ2-7; 9 bases agree with TRBD2. Looked up from germline, CDR1 is DFQATT and CDR2 is SNEGSKA (reference sequence). V gave up 2 bases and J gave up 13 bases; unmatched junction bases: 15. The CDR3 sequence is 14 residues long. DNA of the CDR3: TGCAGTGCTAGACTAGCGGGGAGCTCCTACGAGCGTTACTTC. It encodes CSARLAGSSYERYF.

This clonotype showed up just once. V is TRBV6-5 and J is TRBJ2-7; 13 bases are shared with TRBD2. J was trimmed by 4 bases and V by 6 bases; bases with no gene match: 12. Per the germline V gene, CDR1 is MNHEY and CDR2 is SVGAGI. This CDR3 region has 17 residues. The CDR3 bases are TGTGCCAGCAGCCGGACTAGCGGGAGCGTCCTGGAATACGAGCAGTACTTC. Amino acid sequence: CASSRTSGSVLEYEQYF.

This clonotype was observed a few times. This chain joins TRBV2 and TRBJ1-5, with 9 bases lining up with TRBD1. The CDR3 spans 15 residues. CDR1 is SNHLY, CDR2 FYNNEI, per germline. With V trimmed by 6 bases and J by 5 bases, 8 bases remained unmatched. CDR3 DNA sequence: TGTGCCAGCAGCGCGGGACAGGGCCGTTATCAGCCCCAGCATTTT. This codes for CASSAGQGRYQPQHF.

For this clonotype: A much more abundant neighbour one base away suggests this may be a read error. V and J are TRBV6-1 and TRBJ2-2, with D maybe TRBD2 (5 bases). CDR1 MNHNS and CDR2 SASEGT come from the germline V gene. Trimming took off 8 bases at V and 7 bases at J, with 14 bases between the two ends. This CDR3 spans 13 amino acids. The CDR3 DNA reads as TGTGCCAGCGAACTAGTTAGTCACGGGGAGCTGTTTTTT. Amino acids: CASELVSHGELFF.

V gene TRBV20-1 combines with J gene TRBJ2-3; no definite D call. The V gene lost 7 bases and the J gene lost 0 bases, with 8 bases spanning the gap. The CDR3 loop spans 12 amino acids. Per the germline V gene, CDR1 is DFQATT and CDR2 is SNEGSKA (reference sequence). DNA for the CDR3: TGCAGTGTTTCGGGTAGCACAGATACGCAGTATTTT. Its translation is CSVSGSTDTQYF.

About this clonotype itself: This may stem from a read error, because a much larger clone lies one nucleotide away. This chain uses TRBV5-1 with TRBJ2-2, with 10 bases identical to TRBD2. From germline, CDR1 is SGHRS and CDR2 YFSETQ. V dropped 4 bases and J dropped 7; count of bases not matched to a gene: 10. There are 16 residues in the CDR3. CDR3 protein: CASSNGLAAVGGELFF. The CDR3 DNA reads TGCGCCAGCAGCAATGGACTAGCGGCAGTGGGCGGGGAGCTGTTTTTT.

Notes on this clonotype: One junction end does not reproduce the germline sequence, and a read error may be involved. V usage is TRBV11-2 and J usage is TRBJ2-2; D might be TRBD2 (5 bases). The CDR3 consists of 15 residues. Germline V gene sequence: CDR1 SGHAT, CDR2 FQNNGV. This chain's CDR3 is CGSSPPQGPTGELFF. Written as DNA, the CDR3 is TGTGGCAGCAGCCCTCCTCAAGGACCGACCGGGGAGCTGTTTTTC.

A remark on this clonotype: At one end the junction does not follow the germline gene, possibly because of a read error. The J gene is TRBJ2-6, the V gene TRBV4-1; no firm D call. The germline gives CDR1 MGHRA, CDR2 YSYEKL. The CDR3 consists of 17 residues. DNA of the CDR3: TGCGCCAGCAACCAAGATCTGAGTGTCTCTGGGGCCAACGTCCTGACTTTC. Protein: CASNQDLSVSGANVLTF.

As regards this clonotype: One end of the junction varies from germline; a read error may be responsible. The chain employs TRBV11-2 and TRBJ2-3; maybe TRBD2 (6 bases). Germline values: CDR1 SGHAT, CDR2 FQNNGV. The CDR3 totals 14 residues. CDR3 DNA: TGTGTCAGCAGCATGGGACTTCACACAGATACGCAGTATTTT. It codes for CVSSMGLHTDTQYF.

Note on this clonotype: A much more abundant neighbour one base away suggests this may be a read error. The chain links TRBV28 to TRBJ2-7; D may match TRBD1 or TRBD2 (7 bases each). Germline V CDR1 and CDR2: MDHEN, SYDVKM. The CDR3 has 15 residues. Between the trimmed V and J ends, which lost 6 bases and 8 bases, there was a span of 23 bases. CDR3 DNA: TGTGCCAGCAGCCCCGGGCAGGGGGGGCGAGGCAAGCAGTACTTC. Protein product: CASSPGQGGRGKQYF.

This clonotype occurred once. One junction end does not reproduce the germline sequence, and a read error may be involved. The chain has TRBV6-6 and TRBJ1-1, with D hard to call. The CDR3 is 17 residues long. Germline CDR1 reads MNHNY; CDR2 reads SVGAGI (reference sequence). CDR3 loop: CASSYSKGGRRATEAFF. The CDR3 region has the DNA TGTGCCAGCAGTTACTCGAAGGGAGGGAGAAGGGCCACTGAAGCTTTCTTC.

A note on this clonotype: The junction departs from the called germline gene at one end, perhaps through a read error. The V gene is TRBV29-1, the J gene TRBJ2-7; tentatively, D is TRBD1 or TRBD2 (5 bases each). CDR1 and CDR2 from the germline V gene are SQVTM and ANQGSEA. The CDR3 is 14 residues long. CDR3 sequence: CSVIGTGSSYDQYF. CDR3 DNA: TGCAGCGTTATCGGGACGGGTAGCTCCTACGACCAGTACTTC.

This clonotype was detected many times. The chain combines TRBV4-1 with TRBJ2-1, with 7 bases identical to TRBD1. Germline lookup yields CDR1 MGHRA and CDR2 YSYEKL. There are 12 residues in the CDR3. Trimming took 4 bases from V and 8 from J; bases not matched to a gene: 2. The CDR3 protein is CASSRTGDEQFF. The CDR3 DNA reads as TGCGCCAGCAGCCGTACAGGGGATGAGCAGTTCTTC.